Detailed here is one TCR beta chain. Its antigen is not known. CDR3 length: 18 residues. V lost 3 bases, J lost 2 bases, and 22 bases lay in between. Germline CDR1 is MGHRA and CDR2 is YSYEKL. Investigators spread the genomic DNA of each subset evenly over several immunoSEQ plates. Using around 180 ng DNA, around 30,000 T cell genomes, the sorted-subset replicate PCRs were run. TCRdb's copy holds only in-frame clones and misses some; the assay was immunoSEQ multiplex PCR. In the table there are some 2.1 million clones, 90% to 95% of which are singletons. CD45RO negativity and positive selection for CCR7 defined naive CD8 cells, a population that excluded terminally differentiated effector memory CD45RA+ cells. The data stem from a study of shared clonotypes between healthy human individuals. Study-wide findings and caveats: The generation probabilities recorded for non-shared clonotypes fell below those of clonotypes shared by all four donors. Four donors showed sharing of around 5.3% of naive CD4 clonotypes.

The J gene is TRBJ1-1, the V gene TRBV4-1, with a weak D call TRBD1 (6 bases). The TCR originated in a man aged 18 to 30 in good health. Some clones in this sample may be carry-over from other donors' samples. The material sequenced was naive CD8+ T cells from PBMCs. The CDR3: CASSHARRDIRTNTEAFF. CDR3 DNA sequence: TGCGCCAGCAGCCATGCCCGCCGGGACATACGAACTAACACTGAAGCTTTCTTT.